Each of the 12 T cell receptor beta chains below was sequenced from the same sample in a study of T cell responses to AZD1222 COVID-19 vaccine. The method was immunoSEQ multiplex PCR; TCRdb's version includes in-frame clones alone and lacks a portion of them. This table has more than 60,000 clones, about 80% appearing once. The sequencing here drew on peripheral blood, taken 28 days after the second AZD1222 dose. The receptors stem from an adult who received the AZD1222 COVID-19 vaccine.

This chain uses TRBV10-3 with TRBJ2-1; possibly TRBD1 or TRBD2 for D (5 bases each). The CDR3 has 14 amino acids. CDR1 and CDR2 from the germline V gene are ENHRY and SYGVKD. Trimming took 2 bases from V and 4 from J, leaving 9 bases between them. In DNA form, the CDR3 reads TGTGCCATCAGTGAGGGGGACCAGTACAATGAGCAGTTCTTC. Amino acid sequence: CAISEGDQYNEQFF.

This chain joins TRBV7-9 and TRBJ2-5; D possibly matches TRBD1 or TRBD2 (5 bases each). The CDR3 totals 13 residues. V lost 2 bases, J lost 5 bases, and 9 bases lay in between. Germline loops: CDR1 SEHNR, CDR2 FQNEAQ (reference sequence). CDR3 sequence reads: CASSLRGAETQYF. In nucleotides, the CDR3 is TGTGCCAGCAGCTTAAGAGGGGCGGAGACCCAGTACTTC. Looking up the rest from reference TRBV7-9 and TRBJ2-5 gives the full variable domain: DTGVSQNPRHKITKRGQNVTFRCDPISEHNRLYWYRQTLGQGPEFLTYFQNEAQLEKSRLLSDRFSAERPKGSFSTLEIQRTEQGDSAMYLCASSLRGAETQYFGPGTRLLVL.

This chain joins TRBV5-1 and TRBJ2-3; weak D call: TRBD2 (6 bases). Looked up from germline, CDR1 is SGHRS and CDR2 is YFSETQ. The V end was cut by 0 bases, the J end by 5 bases, with 16 bases between. The CDR3 runs 16 residues. The DNA of the CDR3 is TGCGCCAGCAGCTTGGTATTAGCGGAGCTGGGAGATACGCAGTATTTT. It encodes CASSLVLAELGDTQYF.

V and J are TRBV14 and TRBJ1-3; D is unresolved. From germline, CDR1 is SGHDN and CDR2 FVKESK. With 0 bases removed from V and 0 bases from J, the gap between germline ends came to 3 bases. CDR3 length: 14 amino acids. The CDR3 sequence is CASSQDSSGNTIYF. CDR3 nucleotide sequence: TGTGCCAGCAGCCAAGACAGCTCTGGAAACACCATATATTTT.

The rearrangement joins TRBV6-2 or TRBV6-3 to TRBJ1-1; TRBD1 aligns across 8 bases. The J segment lost 10 bases and the V segment lost 0 bases, leaving 10 bases of the junction unmatched. The V gene's germline CDR1 is MNHEY and CDR2 SVGEGT. This CDR3 contains 15 residues. The CDR3 is CASSYSGRGLLTAFF. The CDR3 DNA sequence: TGTGCCAGCAGTTACTCGGGCAGGGGGCTCTTGACAGCTTTCTTT.

The chain combines TRBV11-2 with TRBJ2-7; D gene unclear. The length of the CDR3 is 13 residues. Germline V CDR1 and CDR2: SGHAT, FQNNGV. Trimming cost V 3 bases and J 2 bases, with 8 bases left between them. CDR3 in amino acids: CASSFDPTYEQYF. CDR3 coding DNA: TGTGCCAGCAGCTTCGACCCAACCTACGAGCAGTACTTC. Supplemented by reference TRBV11-2 and TRBJ2-7, the full variable domain reads EAGVAQSPRYKIIEKRQSVAFWCNPISGHATLYWYQQILGQGPKLLIQFQNNGVVDDSQLPKDRFSAERLKGVDSTLKIQPAKLEDSAVYLCASSFDPTYEQYFGPGTRLTVT.

The count of this clone is one. The rearrangement joins TRBV30 to TRBJ1-2; weak D call: TRBD1 (6 bases). The length of the CDR3 is 12 residues. Germline lookup yields CDR1 GTSNPN and CDR2 SVGIG (reference sequence). V was clipped by 2 bases and J by 8 bases, with 12 bases between them. CDR3: CAWSPPGVGYTF. CDR3 sequence (DNA): TGTGCCTGGAGTCCCCCAGGGGTGGGCTACACCTTC.

The chain joins TRBV28 to TRBJ2-1, with TRBD2 identical over 12 bases. V was clipped by 5 bases and J by 4 bases; unmatched bases: 9. In germline, CDR1 is MDHEN, CDR2 SYDVKM. This CDR3 is built from 17 residues. CDR3: CASSPRTSGVEYNEQFF. CDR3 DNA: TGTGCCAGCAGTCCGCGGACTAGCGGGGTTGAATACAATGAGCAGTTCTTC. The full variable domain, in which reference TRBV28 and TRBJ2-1 provide the parts outside the CDR3, is DVKVTQSSRYLVKRTGEKVFLECVQDMDHENMFWYRQDPGLGLRLIYFSYDVKMKEKGDIPEGYSVSREKKERFSLILESASTNQTSMYLCASSPRTSGVEYNEQFFGPGTRLTVL.

The V gene is TRBV12-3 or TRBV12-4, the J gene TRBJ2-1; D is uncertain. Trimming removed 2 bases from V and 4 bases from J, with 6 bases in between. This CDR3 comprises 13 residues. CDR3 coding DNA: TGTGCCAGCAGTTTACCCCCGTACAATGAGCAGTTCTTC. This gives the protein CASSLPPYNEQFF.

This clone is a singleton in its sample. The chain carries TRBV6-2 or TRBV6-3 and TRBJ2-2; D not certain. The CDR3 totals 13 residues. V lost 4 bases and J 1 base, leaving 4 bases between the germline ends. Germline CDR1 MNHEY, CDR2 SVGEGT. In DNA form, the CDR3 reads TGTGCCAGCAGTTTTCAGAACACCGGGGAGCTGTTTTTT. This sequence encodes CASSFQNTGELFF.

The chain links TRBV3-1 (or the pseudogene TRBV3-2) to TRBJ2-5; tentative D call: TRBD2 (6 bases). CDR3 length: 18 amino acids. Trimming stripped 7 bases from V and 1 base from J, with 25 bases between. CDR1 is LGHDT and CDR2 is YNNKEL in the germline V gene (reference sequence). The CDR3 DNA follows: TGTGCCAGCAACCGGGGGTTAGGGCGGGAACTCGTCCAAGAGACCCAGTACTTC. This translates into CASNRGLGRELVQETQYF.

This clone has only a few counts. This chain links TRBV24-1 with TRBJ1-1; 7 bases match TRBD1. The junction had 11 bases not matched to a gene; V was cut back by 9 bases and J by 5 bases. The CDR3 runs 14 residues. The germline gives CDR1 KGHDR, CDR2 SFDVKD. The DNA for the CDR3 is TGTGCCACCTCCACAGGGGCCTCGGGGACTGAAGCTTTCTTT. It encodes CATSTGASGTEAFF.